The 5 T cell receptor beta chains below were found in one sample sequenced in a study of OX40 agonist ivuxolimab in advanced cancers. Libraries were made using the immunoSEQ multiplex PCR assay. The clones in this table, taken by TCRdb from immuneACCESS, are in-frame only. Not every clone is retained; where verified, under half of the shortfall comes from an unresolved V gene, and the cause of the rest is unknown. In this sample the table shows approximately 37,000 clones, roughly four fifths of which occur a single time. The leading ten clones occupy 20% to 25% of the sample. Specimen: CD4+ or CD8+ T cells sorted from blood, collected in a trial of the OX40 agonist ivuxolimab. Every receptor here comes from an adult with an advanced solid tumor such as melanoma, head and neck, liver or kidney cancer.

The V call is TRBV7-9, the J call TRBJ2-3; D is undetermined. Germline values: CDR1 SEHNR, CDR2 FQNEAQ (reference sequence). The ends were cut back, 3 bases at V and 5 bases at J, with 6 bases in the middle. The CDR3 is 12 residues long. Here the CDR3 DNA reads TGTGCCAGCAGCTTGGCACTAGATACGCAGTATTTT. This sequence encodes CASSLALDTQYF.

As DNA, the CDR3 is TGTGCCAGCAGTGAAGGTGCCGGCTATGGCTACGAGCAGTACTTC. Translation: CASSEGAGYGYEQYF. The rearrangement joins TRBV2 to TRBJ2-7; D gene uncertain. The CDR3 covers 15 residues. Deletions cut 1 base from V and 3 bases from J, with 13 bases between. Germline values: CDR1 SNHLY, CDR2 FYNNEI.

The gene calls are TRBV7-9 and TRBJ1-3; no definite D call. Germline CDR1 reads SEHNR; CDR2 reads FQNEAQ (reference sequence). Trimming shortened V by 4 bases and J by 2 bases, and 9 bases separated the two germline ends. The CDR3 is 14 amino acids. The DNA of the CDR3 is TGTGCCAGCAGCTCAGATTTGGCTGGAAACACCATATATTTT. It is translated as CASSSDLAGNTIYF.

This clone is a singleton in its sample. The J gene is TRBJ2-3, the V gene TRBV2, with 11 bases that match TRBD2. The CDR3 is made up of 15 amino acids. CDR1 is SNHLY, CDR2 FYNNEI, per germline. V lost 4 bases to trimming and J lost 2 bases; unmatched junction nucleotides: 2. The CDR3 bases are TGTGCCAGCAGTGTACTAGCGGGGGACACAGATACGCAGTATTTT. Amino acid sequence: CASSVLAGDTDTQYF.

The chain couples TRBV7-2 to TRBJ2-7; D is ambiguous. The V gene lost 2 bases and the J gene lost 6 bases, with 11 bases spanning the gap. The length of the CDR3 is 13 residues. Germline V gene data show CDR1 as SGHTA and CDR2 as FQGNSA. CDR3 loop: CASSLWGNTEQYF. CDR3 nucleotide sequence: TGTGCCAGCAGCTTATGGGGAAATACCGAGCAGTACTTC.